This TCR beta chain was profiled in a study of cytomegalovirus exposure and HLA in healthy donors. Trimming left V 2 bases short and J 5 bases short, with 16 bases between. CDR3 length: 16 amino acids. The germline gives CDR1 LGHNA, CDR2 YNFKEQ. 13 Jbeta primers and 60 Vbeta primers were used for the PCR. Using immunoSEQ multiplex PCR, the repertoire was profiled, and TCRdb retains in-frame clones only, with some absent. Of 140,000 to 150,000 clones listed, roughly 78% were seen once; the top ten hold less than 3%. The sequencing sample was made of PBMCs. This sequence originates from a female donor in good health and CMV-seronegative. This chain uses TRBV4-2 with TRBJ2-1, with a weak D call TRBD2 (6 bases). Here the CDR3 reads CASSQTNVAVDNEQFF. The CDR3 coding sequence is TGTGCCAGCAGCCAAACGAACGTAGCGGTAGACAATGAGCAGTTCTTC.